This T cell receptor beta chain was sequenced in a study of response to subunit inactivated influenza vaccine. Study findings and constraints: T cells newly recruited by each seasonal influenza vaccination are few, the authors suggested.

Comment on this clonotype: Its antigen is unknown.

TCRdb itself ran the RT-PCR reads through MiXCR, one entry per CDR3 protein. The sample consists of 860,000 or so distinct CDR3 sequences, approximately 21% of them appearing once. The sequencing used PBMCs from blood, collected roughly 5 days after vaccination. This receptor was taken from a man in his forties or fifties who received an inactivated influenza vaccine.

CDR3 sequence: CASHAYTSGGAAGANVLTF. The DNA for the CDR3 is TGTGCCAGCCATGCCTACACCAGCGGGGGGGCCGCTGGGGCCAACGTCCTGACTTTC. The chain recombines TRBV28 with TRBJ2-6; TRBD2 aligns across 10 bases. The CDR3 extends over 19 amino acids. The V segment lost 8 bases and the J segment 2 bases; nucleotides outside the gene matches: 15. Germline V gene data show CDR1 as MDHEN and CDR2 as SYDVKM.